This TCR beta chain emerged from a study of cytotoxic CD8 clonotypes in ibrutinib-treated CLL. At the level of the study: In all, 10 to 11 patients were relapsed/refractory, under 16 were treatment-naive and 17 were IGHV unmutated.

Target depth was 1 in 200,000 to 1 in 1 million T cells, about 10x per clonotype. This table comes from immunoSEQ multiplex PCR, and its TCRdb copy is limited to in-frame clones, with some not included. The sample gives 150,000 or so clones, around 81% of which show up once; roughly 7.6% is in the top ten. Remarks on this clone: Its antigen remains unknown.

The CDR3 is 16 amino acids. The V end was cut by 4 bases, the J end by 0 bases, with 12 bases between. The germline V gene encodes CDR1 KGHSH and CDR2 LQKENI. Investigators sourced about 2 micrograms of genomic DNA from cryopreserved PBMCs for TCR beta libraries. General study findings and limits: Sampling times, which were not matched between the groups, differed between sustained-remission patients and progressing patients.

The material sequenced was PBMCs, taken after 36 months of ibrutinib treatment. This receptor was identified in a human donor with chronic lymphocytic leukemia. The chain employs TRBV18 and TRBJ2-2, with D possibly being TRBD2 (5 bases). The CDR3 coding sequence is TGTGCCAGCTCACGGAACTCGGGAACGAACACCGGGGAGCTGTTTTTT. Translation: CASSRNSGTNTGELFF.